This TCR beta chain was sequenced in a study of blood T cell repertoires in COVID-19. The germline V gene encodes CDR1 LNHDA and CDR2 SQIVND (reference sequence). The CDR3 sequence is 14 residues long. V was shortened by 7 bases and J by 2 bases, with 13 bases between the two germline ends. In the study's own analysis: Reference gene primer amplification gave estimated nucleated cell counts. Method: immunoSEQ multiplex PCR; TCRdb's copy keeps in-frame clones and lacks some. Clonal size and the V and J genes are those of that table, whereas D and trimming came from the DNA. The sample lists fewer than 120,000 clones; over 75% were seen once.

This sequence joins TRBV19 and TRBJ2-3; weak D call: TRBD2 (5 bases). Sequencing was done on a sample of peripheral blood. This receptor was taken from a woman of 80 years or more with active or convalescent COVID-19. This chain's CDR3 is CASTRGLHTDTQYF. The CDR3 nucleotides read TGTGCCAGTACCCGCGGGCTACACACAGATACGCAGTATTTT.